This T cell receptor (beta chain) was obtained from a study of shared clonotypes between healthy human individuals (dated by TCRdb to 2019 to 2021). Study-level background: A few men and a couple of women, aged 18 to 49 years, made up the cohort. For each donor, CD4 naive and CD4 memory were each given three plates, CD8 naive was given two plates, and CD8 memory was given one plate. Blood TCR repertoires of four to six healthy adults were deeply sequenced to estimate repertoire size and the extent of clonotype sharing between individuals. To increase sequencing depth and limit assay-specific biases, TCR repertoire library preparation and sequencing were carried out by different laboratories using diverse techniques. Between about 0.8 and 9 billion PBMCs per donor were obtained by leukapheresis. General conclusions and limits of the study: Sampling was restricted to blood, and TCR repertoires in tissue are likely to differ from TCR repertoires in blood. Incomplete sequencing was indicated by rarefaction of sorted-subset datasets, despite the large sequencing depth. Pairwise subsampling indicated that sequencing depth was expected to affect the degree of clonotype sharing among donors. Larger estimated clonotype richness was generally found for naive subsets than for memory subsets. Across a few donors, approximately 5% of naive CD4, approximately 3.5% of naive CD8, about 2% of memory CD4, and under 0.45% of memory CD8 clonotypes were shared. Because the study included a small number of donors, the genetic and exposure-history diversity represented was limited. Clonotypes shared by all four sorted-subset donors showed higher generation probabilities than non-shared clonotypes.

The germline V and J ends show losses of 0 bases and 4 bases respectively, and no gene match explains 4 bases of the junction. From cysteine to phenylalanine, the CDR3 is 16 amino acids long. Only the CDR3 DNA is retained, 48 bases long and in frame from the first base. From the germline V gene, CDR1 is SGHRS and CDR2 is YFSETQ. On this clone itself: Which antigen it targets is not known. Base qualities are missing; no much larger clone stands one base away.

TCR CDR3 regions were amplified from genomic DNA by multiplex PCR using the deep immunoSEQ assay. Genomic DNA extracted from each cell subset was distributed evenly over all wells of several immunoSEQ 96-well plates, and each plate served as one replicate. Each replicate PCR for sorted subsets received about 180 ng genomic DNA, equal to around 32,000 T cell genomes. The purified libraries were quantified using a Qubit 3.0 fluorometer, sized with a Bioanalyzer 2100, and then quantified again using the KAPA Library Quantification kit. Each immunoSEQ 96-well plate was sequenced on its own single-read 150-cycle Illumina NextSeq 550 flow cell. Turning to the authors' computational methods: Because the immunoSEQ output included only junctional sequences and no quality scores, the filtering could not be the same as the filtering used for full-length reads. Sequences were annotated with PyIR, a Python wrapper for IgBLAST v1.9, and V/J genes and CDR3 were assigned using IMGT germline references. Reads with weak V/J assignments (E-value above 1e-6), missing CDR3, stop codons, out-of-frame junctions, or ambiguous translated residues were removed. A V3J clonotype was defined by an identical inferred V gene, J gene, and CDR3 amino acid sequence. Percentage overlap between repertoires was computed as shared unique clonotypes divided by the size of the smaller repertoire. Repertoire richness was assessed with RTK rarefaction, the Chao1 estimator, and Recon v2.1 estimates of unobserved clonotypes. OLGA was used to compute generation probabilities for all TCRbeta clonotypes that the gDNA method yielded from a few donors. As stored in TCRdb, this immuneACCESS dataset retains in-frame rearrangements with V and J assigned. A fraction of the clones does not appear; measured against another copy, unresolved V genes explain less than half of the discrepancy, and the remainder lacks a known reason. V and J calls and clone size are copied from that table; D and trimming were computed from the DNA. Here the sample has about 2 million clones; just under 95% occur a single time. The leading ten clones occupy 1% to 1.3% of the sample.

CD8 naive samples were obtained by positive selection for CCR7 among CD45RO-negative cells, yielding a CD45RA+CCR7+ population from which TemRA cells were excluded. Healthy HIV-negative adults with no recently reported acute infections or vaccinations were included as donors. All donors were Caucasian adults living in Nashville, Tennessee, USA. Blood was obtained by leukapheresis, after which PBMCs were separated by Ficoll-Histopaque density gradient centrifugation and cryopreserved in liquid nitrogen vapor phase. Analytical flow cytometry was used to check the purity and quantity of every magnetically sorted T cell population. Each sorted fraction had its genomic DNA isolated and then quantified by UV absorbance on a Nanodrop 2000c.

Material: naive CD8+ T cells sorted from blood. What the cell subset or site label conveys for this sample: CD45RA+CCR7+. The sequence links TRBV5-1 to TRBJ2-3; the junction holds 11 bases that match TRBD2. The TCR was taken from a man aged 18 to 30 in good health. The nucleotides read TGCGCCAGCAGCTTGGAAGGTAGCGGGGGGGCAGATACGCAGTATTTT. This is translated as CASSLEGSGGADTQYF.